This is a list of T cell receptor beta chains from one sample in a study of beta chain features in type 1 diabetes. Clones were read by immunoSEQ multiplex PCR, and TCRdb kept only the in-frame ones, dropping some. The table shows tens of thousands of clones, with around 63% occurring only once. Sequencing was done on a sample of Tregs from blood. The receptors stem from a woman aged 18-29 years in good health. CDR3s include the opening cysteine and the closing phenylalanine or tryptophan. Fields, in order: J gene, clone size, V gene, CDR3 protein. Not every row has a clone size; where given, it reads once, few, many or a size class.

TRBJ2-1 - TRBV5-5 CASSPPAGGPGEQFF
TRBJ2-1 - TRBV6-6 CASRTSGGPSYNEQFF
TRBJ2-1 - TRBV9 CASSAGLGHNEQFF
TRBJ2-1 few TRBV10-3 CATGTGGSNEQFF
TRBJ2-3 - TRBV5-1 CASSRDTFTDTQYF
TRBJ2-7 - TRBV19 CASSIDPGQGLTTSYEQYF
TRBJ1-4 few TRBV13 CASSSRGAYEKLFF
TRBJ1-4 few TRBV5-1 CASSLTGNEKLFF
TRBJ2-1 - TRBV11-1 CASSLDVNEQFF
TRBJ1-1 - TRBV2 CASSGIRQATIAFF
TRBJ2-2 - TRBV4-2 CASSQRLAGGDGELFF
TRBJ2-1 few TRBV5-1 CASIPPRGNEQFF
TRBJ2-1 few TRBV9 CASSVSGTGEGEQFF
TRBJ1-3 - TRBV7-9 CASSVDRAGNTIYF
TRBJ2-7 - TRBV6-1 CASTRTGDGSYEQYF